This TCR beta chain was recorded in a study of blood T cell repertoires in COVID-19. Study-level background: Researchers got acute and convalescent COVID-19 samples from the United States, Italy and Spain. T cells, B-cell-depleted T cells, or PBMCs supplied cDNA or gDNA.

The assay was immunoSEQ multiplex PCR, and TCRdb's table has in-frame clones only and misses some. The sample lists 400,000 to 500,000 clones; about 88% were seen once. The CDR3 consists of 13 residues. V lost 5 bases and J lost 6, with 13 bases in between. The germline V gene has CDR1 KGHDR and CDR2 SFDVKD. The sample holds one count of this clone. The chain couples TRBV24-1 to TRBJ2-7; tentatively, D is TRBD2 (6 bases). The sample comprised PBMCs or T cells enriched from blood (not recorded which). The TCR was taken from a woman under 30 who had been exposed to COVID-19. The CDR3 coding sequence is TGTGCCACCAGTGGGGAGGCGGTCCTCGAGCAGTACTTC. Protein product: CATSGEAVLEQYF.